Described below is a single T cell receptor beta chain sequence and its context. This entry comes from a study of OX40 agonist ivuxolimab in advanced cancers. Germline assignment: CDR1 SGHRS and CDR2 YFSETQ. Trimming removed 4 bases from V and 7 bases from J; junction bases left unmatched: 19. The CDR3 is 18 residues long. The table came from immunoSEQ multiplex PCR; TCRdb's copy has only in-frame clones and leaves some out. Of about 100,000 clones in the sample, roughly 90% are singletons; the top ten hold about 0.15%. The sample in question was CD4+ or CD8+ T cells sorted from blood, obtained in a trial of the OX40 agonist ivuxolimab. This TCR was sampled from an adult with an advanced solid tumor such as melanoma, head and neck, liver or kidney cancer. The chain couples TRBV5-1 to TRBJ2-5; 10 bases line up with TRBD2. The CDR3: CASSLDGQRAGGLGTQYF. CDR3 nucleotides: TGCGCCAGCAGCCTGGATGGGCAAAGAGCGGGGGGGCTTGGGACCCAGTACTTC.